The rows below give T cell receptor beta chains drawn from one sample of a study of molecular identifiers for immune sequencing clone quantification. MiXCR, run by TCRdb on the PCR reads, gives a single entry per CDR3 protein. The sample gives 300,000 to 400,000 distinct CDR3 sequences, about a fifth of which show up once; more than 0.8% is in the top ten. Sequencing used naive CD8+ T cells from blood, with Jurkat cell RNA spiked in. The receptor set was obtained from a human donor in good health. Some libraries in this study had Jurkat cell RNA spiked in. Each CDR3 is given with its conserved first and last residue. The order of the fields is D gene, clone size, J gene, CDR3 length, V gene, CDR3 protein, CDR3 DNA. A D gene is named only where the DNA matches it firmly. Only part of the rows carry a size: once, few, many, or a class if the clone is expanded.

D: -; size: many; J: TRBJ1-2; length: 13; V: TRBV19; CDR3: CASIQGYNYGYTF; DNA: TGTGCCAGTATTCAGGGGTACAACTATGGCTACACCTTC
D: -; size: -; J: TRBJ2-6; length: 18; V: TRBV6-5; CDR3: CASRTFDRLWSGANVLTF; DNA: TGTGCCAGCAGGACGTTCGACAGGCTCTGGTCTGGGGCCAACGTCCTGACTTTC
D: -; size: few; J: TRBJ2-5; length: 19; V: TRBV27; CDR3: CASSPQAGRPLNLKETQYF; DNA: TGTGCCAGCAGTCCCCAGGCAGGGAGGCCCCTAAACTTAAAAGAGACCCAGTACTTC
D: -; size: many; J: TRBJ2-1; length: 13; V: TRBV2; CDR3: CASSRPGYNEQFF; DNA: TGTGCCAGCAGCCGACCGGGATACAATGAGCAGTTCTTC
D: -; size: many; J: TRBJ1-2; length: 16; V: TRBV27; CDR3: CASSLSGGWGAEGYTF; DNA: TGTGCCAGCAGTTTATCAGGGGGATGGGGGGCGGAAGGCTACACCTTC
D: TRBD1; size: many; J: TRBJ2-3; length: 20; V: TRBV28; CDR3: CASSLYRGVGDRPSTDTQYF; DNA: TGTGCCAGCAGTTTATATCGGGGCGTGGGGGACAGGCCTAGCACAGATACGCAGTATTTT
D: -; size: many; J: TRBJ1-1; length: 14; V: TRBV7-9; CDR3: CASSLSNPYTEAFF; DNA: TGTGCCAGCAGCTTAAGCAATCCCTACACTGAAGCTTTCTTT
D: -; size: many; J: TRBJ1-1; length: 13; V: TRBV6-2/TRBV6-3; CDR3: CASSYSRAEEAFF; DNA: TGTGCCAGCAGTTACTCCAGGGCAGAAGAAGCTTTCTTT
D: -; size: few; J: TRBJ1-4; length: 16; V: TRBV15; CDR3: CASSRSRDSLREKLFF; DNA: TGTGCCTCCAGCAGATCCCGCGACAGCCTCCGGGAAAAACTGTTTTTT
D: TRBD2; size: few; J: TRBJ2-7; length: 13; V: TRBV27; CDR3: CASSSSGDYEQYF; DNA: TGTGCCAGCAGTTCTAGCGGGGACTACGAGCAGTACTTC
D: TRBD1; size: few; J: TRBJ2-7; length: 15; V: TRBV20-1; CDR3: CSASPPDRGFNEQYF; DNA: TGCAGTGCTAGTCCCCCGGACAGGGGATTTAACGAGCAGTACTTC
D: -; size: many; J: TRBJ1-1; length: 14; V: TRBV12-3/TRBV12-4; CDR3: CASNLGQLNTEAFF; DNA: TGTGCCAGCAACCTAGGACAGCTGAACACTGAAGCTTTCTTT
D: -; size: -; J: TRBJ2-5; length: 14; V: TRBV27; CDR3: CASASALRADLAYF; DNA: TGTGCCAGCGCATCAGCTCTCAGGGCTGATCTAGCCTACTTC
D: TRBD1; size: few; J: TRBJ2-7; length: 15; V: TRBV27; CDR3: CASSLFKGQGYEQYF; DNA: TGTGCCAGCAGTCTGTTTAAGGGACAGGGGTACGAGCAGTACTTC
D: -; size: many; J: TRBJ1-5; length: 15; V: TRBV15; CDR3: CATSRDKSPNQPQHF; DNA: TGTGCCACCAGCAGAGATAAAAGCCCCAATCAGCCCCAGCATTTT
D: -; size: many; J: TRBJ1-4; length: 15; V: TRBV2; CDR3: CASREYRASNEKLFF; DNA: TGTGCCAGCAGGGAATACAGGGCCTCTAATGAAAAACTGTTTTTT
D: -; size: many; J: TRBJ2-4; length: 17; V: TRBV25-1; CDR3: CASSEFFRTAAKNIQYF; DNA: TGTGCCAGCAGTGAATTTTTCAGGACAGCTGCCAAAAACATTCAGTACTTC
D: TRBD1; size: many; J: TRBJ1-2; length: 17; V: TRBV12-3/TRBV12-4; CDR3: CASSYVVWGQNNYGYTF; DNA: TGTGCCAGCAGTTACGTTGTTTGGGGACAGAACAACTATGGCTACACCTTC
D: -; size: many; J: TRBJ2-3; length: 13; V: TRBV5-4; CDR3: CASSFAPEDTQYF; DNA: TGTGCCAGCAGCTTCGCCCCAGAAGATACGCAGTATTTT
D: -; size: many; J: TRBJ2-3; length: 14; V: TRBV27; CDR3: CASSLSVSTDTQYF; DNA: TGTGCCAGCAGTTTATCGGTATCCACAGATACGCAGTATTTT
D: -; size: many; J: TRBJ1-1; length: 13; V: TRBV6-1; CDR3: CASSGRVGTEAFF; DNA: TGTGCCAGCAGTGGCAGGGTAGGCACTGAAGCTTTCTTT
D: -; size: -; J: TRBJ1-1; length: 17; V: TRBV4-3; CDR3: CASSQEVEGWLNTEAFF; DNA: TGCGCCAGCAGCCAAGAGGTAGAAGGCTGGCTGAACACTGAAGCTTTCTTT
D: -; size: many; J: TRBJ2-7; length: 15; V: TRBV7-9; CDR3: CASSLESGVLGEQYF; DNA: TGTGCCAGCAGCTTAGAGAGTGGGGTCCTGGGGGAGCAGTACTTC
D: -; size: many; J: TRBJ1-2; length: 16; V: TRBV7-9; CDR3: CASSLGESWVNYGYTF; DNA: TGTGCCAGCAGCTTAGGAGAAAGCTGGGTTAACTATGGCTACACCTTC
D: -; size: many; J: TRBJ1-5; length: 16; V: TRBV4-3; CDR3: CASSQDWEVSNQPQHF; DNA: TGCGCCAGCAGCCAAGATTGGGAGGTTAGCAATCAGCCCCAGCATTTT
D: -; size: few; J: TRBJ2-3; length: 15; V: TRBV20-1; CDR3: CSAPAWQVSTDTQYF; DNA: TGCAGTGCCCCCGCGTGGCAAGTTAGCACAGATACGCAGTATTTT
D: TRBD1; size: -; J: TRBJ2-7; length: 14; V: TRBV10-1; CDR3: CASSRDRTPYEQYF; DNA: TGCGCCAGCAGCCGGGACAGAACCCCCTACGAGCAGTACTTC
D: TRBD1; size: -; J: TRBJ2-1; length: 13; V: TRBV27; CDR3: CASSLRDSNEQFF; DNA: TGTGCCAGCAGTTTAAGGGACAGCAATGAGCAGTTCTTC
D: -; size: -; J: TRBJ2-2; length: 15; V: TRBV19; CDR3: CASSIGGGNTGELFF; DNA: TGTGCCAGTAGTATAGGGGGGGGCAACACCGGGGAGCTGTTTTTT